This record concerns one T cell receptor beta chain sequence. No antigen is known for it. The record originates from a study of PD-1 blockade in mismatch repair-deficient tumors. At the level of the study: Patients had eleven to twelve mismatch repair-deficient cancer types and were previously treated and progressing. Study-wide results and caveats: Tumor-resident clones, often undetectable pretreatment in blood, expanded then contracted after pembrolizumab.

Clones were read by immunoSEQ multiplex PCR, and TCRdb kept only the in-frame ones, dropping some. The table records approximately 23,000 clones, around 85% of them present only once. Mismatch repair deficiency was confirmed in all patients, by PCR or immunohistochemistry. A few pembrolizumab responders had their TCRs sequenced. Looked up from germline, CDR1 is SGHNT and CDR2 is YENEEA. V gave up 4 bases and J gave up 8 bases, with 13 bases separating them. The CDR3 length is 13 residues. The chain recombines TRBV11-3 with TRBJ2-3, with D tentatively TRBD2 (6 bases). This specimen was PBMCs, taken before pembrolizumab treatment. The sequence came from an adult with mismatch repair-deficient cancer. DNA of the CDR3: TGTGCCAGCAGCTGGGTCGAGGAGGGTACGCAGTATTTT. This sequence encodes CASSWVEEGTQYF.